This T cell receptor beta chain is from a study of early T cells in non-severe SARS-CoV-2 infection. TCRdb re-called the 5' RACE reads with MiXCR, one entry per CDR3 protein. The table includes under 55,000 distinct CDR3 sequences, around a tenth detected once. The CDR3 consists of 13 residues. J gave up 3 bases and V 6 bases, and 6 bases lay outside the gene matches. Germline-derived CDR1 and CDR2 are DFQATT and SNEGSKA (reference sequence). The V call is TRBV20-1, the J call TRBJ1-1; 8 nucleotides agree with TRBD1. Sequenced input: whole blood. The clonotype was recovered from an adult who was a healthcare worker with PCR-confirmed SARS-CoV-2 infection or an uninfected control (not recorded which). The CDR3 protein is CSAKQGVDTEAFF. The CDR3 DNA reads as TGCAGTGCAAAACAGGGGGTCGACACTGAAGCTTTCTTT.